The rows below give T cell receptor beta chains drawn from one sample of a study of shared clonotypes between healthy human individuals. Produced via immunoSEQ multiplex PCR; TCRdb's table is partial and in-frame only. The sample records about 2.4 million clones, roughly 93% being singletons. The sequencing input was naive CD4+ T cells from PBMCs. The receptors here all came from a man aged 18-30 years in good health. Some clones in this sample may be carry-over from other donors' samples. The CDR3 runs from the conserved cysteine through the conserved F or W. D genes are given only for firm matches. Rows may omit the clone size; those that give it use once, few, many or a size class.

TRBJ2-4 - TRBV5-4 - TGTGCCAGCAGTCCCGGACACCTAGCCAAAAACATTCAGTACTTC CASSPGHLAKNIQYF
TRBJ2-3 - TRBV28 - TGTGCCAGCAGTAAAAGCGCCTCAGATACGCAGTATTTT CASSKSASDTQYF
TRBJ2-3 - TRBV14 TRBD2 TGTGCCAGCAGCCGGAGGATACTAGCGGGCGGTAGCACAGATACGCAGTATTTT CASSRRILAGGSTDTQYF
TRBJ2-3 - TRBV11-2 TRBD2 TGTGCCAGCAGCTTATGGCTAGCGGGTTACACAGATACGCAGTATTTT CASSLWLAGYTDTQYF
TRBJ2-7 - TRBV9 - TGTGCCAGCAGCGCCCGGCCGGACGCGGTTGGCGAGCAGTACTTC CASSARPDAVGEQYF
TRBJ1-2 - TRBV6-5 - TGTGCCAGCAGTTACTCGGAGCAAGACCCTAACTATGGCTACACCTTC CASSYSEQDPNYGYTF
TRBJ2-7 - TRBV7-8 - TGTGCCAGCAGCTTAGGGGGGTCCGGCTTCCTCTACGAGCAGTACTTC CASSLGGSGFLYEQYF
TRBJ2-1 - TRBV28 - TGTGCCAGCAGTTCCTTTTTCGACAGGCCATCCGTCTATGAGCAGTTCTTC CASSSFFDRPSVYEQFF
TRBJ2-5 once TRBV15 TRBD1 TGTGCCACCAGCAAGGGGGCACCGGAGACCCAGTACTTC CATSKGAPETQYF
TRBJ2-3 - TRBV7-9 - TGTGCCAGCAGCCCCGCTAGATATGATACGCAGTATTTT CASSPARYDTQYF
TRBJ1-1 - TRBV19 - TGTGCCAGTAGTAACGACCGGACCCTTAGGGCCGCTGAAGCTTTCTTT CASSNDRTLRAAEAFF
TRBJ1-4 once TRBV9 - TGTGCCAGCAGCGTAGGGGGACCGGTCCGCACCGGTGAAAAACTGTTTTTT CASSVGGPVRTGEKLFF
TRBJ2-5 once TRBV20-1 - TGCAGTGCTAGAGAGACAGGCTCCCAGTACTTC CSARETGSQYF
TRBJ2-4 - TRBV11-2 TRBD2 TGTGCCAGCAGCCGACCACCCCCCGGCGGGAGGCCGAGAATTCAGTACTTC CASSRPPPGGRPRIQYF
TRBJ2-3 - TRBV9 - TGTGCCAGCAGCTCTCTCACAGATACGCAGTATTTT CASSSLTDTQYF